These 30 T cell receptor beta chains were sequenced from one sample in a study of blood T cell repertoires in COVID-19. Assay used: immunoSEQ multiplex PCR; TCRdb lists only in-frame clones, some missing. The sample yields over 350,000 clones, 80% to 95% seen once. Source material: PBMCs or T cells enriched from blood (not recorded which). The receptors were sampled from a woman between 40 and 55 years old who had been exposed to COVID-19.

The chain employs TRBV7-9 and TRBJ1-4; D perhaps matches TRBD1 (6 bases). This CDR3 has 14 amino acids. Looked up from germline, CDR1 is SEHNR and CDR2 is FQNEAQ (reference sequence). The V end was cut by 3 bases, the J end by 5 bases, with 10 bases between. The CDR3 nucleotides read TGTGCCAGCAGCTTCGGACAGCAGAATGAAAAACTGTTTTTT. It encodes CASSFGQQNEKLFF.

The rearrangement uses TRBV9 and TRBJ2-5; D not resolved. There are 15 residues in the CDR3. Germline V gives CDR1 SGDLS, CDR2 YYNGEE. V was shortened by 0 bases and J by 2 bases, with 11 bases between the two germline ends. CDR3 DNA: TGTGCCAGCAGCGTAGACCCGTCAGAACAAGAGACCCAGTACTTC. Residues: CASSVDPSEQETQYF.

The chain joins TRBV5-4 to TRBJ2-7, with D maybe TRBD2 (6 bases). CDR3 length equals 14 residues. The V gene's germline CDR1 is SGHNT and CDR2 YYREEE (reference sequence). Trimming removed 0 bases from V and 7 bases from J, with 14 bases in between. The CDR3 loop is CASSLGGLPAEQYF. CDR3 sequence (DNA): TGTGCCAGCAGCTTGGGGGGACTCCCCGCGGAGCAGTACTTC.

The chain recombines TRBV12-5 with TRBJ2-1; 8 positions match TRBD2. The germline CDR1 and CDR2 sequences are LGHNT and FRNRAP. The trim removed 6 bases at V and 4 bases at J, leaving 14 bases unmatched. There are 17 residues in the CDR3. The DNA for the CDR3 is TGTGCTAGTGGCACTATTTTAGCGGGGAGGTCGTACAATGAGCAGTTCTTC. Translated, it gives CASGTILAGRSYNEQFF.

This sequence joins TRBV7-3 and TRBJ1-2, with 9 bases matching TRBD1. Germline V CDR1 and CDR2: SGHTA, FQGTGA. This CDR3 comprises 13 residues. The trim removed 5 bases at V and 8 bases at J, leaving 6 bases unmatched. The CDR3 sequence: CASSPGTGTGYTF. CDR3 DNA: TGTGCCAGCAGCCCCGGGACAGGGACAGGCTACACCTTC.

Regarding this clone: Other nucleotide sequences in the sample specify the same CDR3. The genes are TRBV29-1 and TRBJ2-5, with 10 positions matching TRBD1. Germline-derived CDR1 and CDR2 are SQVTM and ANQGSEA. This CDR3 has 13 residues. V lost 6 bases, J lost 5 bases, and 6 bases stayed unmatched. The DNA for the CDR3 is TGCAGCGTCCGACAGGGGGCCGGGGAGACCCAGTACTTC. This codes for CSVRQGAGETQYF. Based on the CDR3 plus reference TRBV29-1 and TRBJ2-5, the full variable domain is SAVISQKPSRDICQRGTSLTIQCQVDSQVTMMFWYRQQPGQSLTLIATANQGSEATYESGFVIDKFPISRPNLTFSTLTVSNMSPEDSSIYLCSVRQGAGETQYFGPGTRLLVL.

In this sample, this clone turned up once. Distinct nucleotide sequences in the sample also encode this CDR3. Here the CDR3 reads CASSVAEEGYGYTF. CDR3 bases: TGTGCCAGCAGCGTAGCAGAGGAGGGCTATGGCTACACCTTC. The chain combines TRBV9 with TRBJ1-2; the D is unclear. This CDR3 region has 14 residues. The ends were cut back, 0 bases at V and 4 bases at J, with 10 bases in the middle. Germline assignment: CDR1 SGDLS and CDR2 YYNGEE.

The genes are TRBV5-1 and TRBJ2-7; TRBD1 agrees at 7 bases. The V segment lost 2 bases and the J segment 2 bases; nucleotides outside the gene matches: 10. The CDR3 sequence is 16 residues long. Germline V lookup: CDR1 SGHRS, CDR2 YFSETQ. This CDR3 is CASSFRSTGITYEQYF. The CDR3 region has the DNA TGCGCCAGCAGCTTTCGATCGACAGGGATAACCTACGAGCAGTACTTC.

CDR3 amino acids: CASSQAGEGVREKLFF. In nucleotides, the CDR3 is TGTGCCAGCAGCCAAGCTGGAGAAGGGGTTCGAGAAAAACTGTTTTTT. The chain carries TRBV14 and TRBJ1-4, with a weak D call TRBD1 (5 bases). The CDR3 totals 16 residues. The germline V and J ends were trimmed by 1 base and 8 bases, with 17 bases remaining between them. Germline lookup yields CDR1 SGHDN and CDR2 FVKESK.

The V gene is TRBV13, the J gene TRBJ1-1; no reliable D call. CDR1 PRHDT and CDR2 FYEKMQ come from the germline V gene (reference sequence). The CDR3 totals 14 residues. The V end lost 1 base, the J end lost 4 bases, and 10 bases lay between the germline ends. The CDR3, as DNA: TGTGCCAGCAGCTTAGAGGGAGCCTCCACTGAAGCTTTCTTT. It yields the protein CASSLEGASTEAFF.

CDR3 coding DNA: TGTGCCAGCAGCTCCACCAGCGCACTAGCGGGATCCCTAGGGGAGCTGTTTTTT. Translating it yields CASSSTSALAGSLGELFF. The chain carries TRBV7-2 and TRBJ2-2; 10 nucleotides line up with TRBD2. The V segment lost 4 bases and the J segment 8 bases; nucleotides outside the gene matches: 16. This CDR3 region has 18 residues. Germline V gene sequence: CDR1 SGHTA, CDR2 FQGNSA.

The rearrangement joins TRBV20-1 to TRBJ1-1; D is ambiguous. The germline V and J ends were trimmed by 1 base and 7 bases, with 7 bases remaining between them. In germline, CDR1 is DFQATT, CDR2 SNEGSKA (reference sequence). This CDR3 contains 11 residues. In DNA, the CDR3 is TGCAGTGCTAGAGGCGGGATTGAAGCTTTCTTT. Amino acids: CSARGGIEAFF.

The gene calls are TRBV10-3 and TRBJ2-1, with TRBD2 matching over 10 bases. The J segment lost 1 base and the V segment lost 6 bases, leaving 6 bases of the junction unmatched. CDR1 is ENHRY and CDR2 is SYGVKD in the germline V gene. The CDR3 length is 16 residues. The CDR3 DNA is TGTGCCATCAGGGATAGCGGGAGGTATTCCTACAATGAGCAGTTCTTC. Its translation is CAIRDSGRYSYNEQFF.

This chain connects TRBV11-2 to TRBJ2-7; D remains ambiguous. Germline values: CDR1 SGHAT, CDR2 FQNNGV. Trimming shortened V by 0 bases and J by 2 bases, and 8 bases separated the two germline ends. CDR3 length equals 14 residues. This CDR3 is CASSLDLGPYEQYF. As DNA, the CDR3 is TGTGCCAGCAGCTTAGATTTGGGCCCCTACGAGCAGTACTTC.

The chain combines TRBV19 with TRBJ1-3; 8 nucleotides line up with TRBD1. Germline CDR1 reads LNHDA; CDR2 reads SQIVND (reference sequence). V was pared by 3 bases and J by 0 bases, with 7 bases of the junction left unmatched. The CDR3 has 17 amino acids. CDR3 DNA sequence: TGTGCCAGTAGTATCCTCCGGACAGGGAGCTCTGGAAACACCATATATTTT. Its protein product is CASSILRTGSSGNTIYF.

The chain combines TRBV4-3 with TRBJ2-1, with TRBD2 matching 13 bases. The CDR3 spans 18 residues. V was clipped by 3 bases and J by 8 bases; unmatched bases: 13. Germline CDR1 and CDR2: LGHNA and YSLEER. Here the CDR3 reads CASSHLPGTSGMEDEQFF. CDR3 DNA: TGCGCCAGCAGCCATCTCCCCGGGACTAGCGGGATGGAAGATGAGCAGTTCTTC.

The gene calls are TRBV7-3 and TRBJ2-5; possible D gene TRBD1, 5 bases. Trimming left V 2 bases short and J 5 bases short, with 15 bases between. The CDR3 loop spans 15 amino acids. Per the germline V gene, CDR1 is SGHTA and CDR2 is FQGTGA. The CDR3 coding sequence is TGTGCCAGCAGCTTACAAGTGGGCCAGGGCGAGACCCAGTACTTC. Protein product: CASSLQVGQGETQYF.

This rearrangement joins TRBV18 to TRBJ1-5; TRBD1 aligns across 10 bases. With 3 bases clipped from V and 6 bases from J, the junction kept 5 bases outside the gene matches. This CDR3 is 15 amino acids long. Germline V gene sequence: CDR1 KGHSH, CDR2 LQKENI. The CDR3 here is CASSPMTGGSQPQHF. In DNA, the CDR3 is TGTGCCAGCTCACCGATGACAGGGGGCTCTCAGCCCCAGCATTTT.

The rearrangement joins TRBV5-6 to TRBJ2-2; D ambiguous. The CDR3 has 13 amino acids. Germline V gene lookup returns CDR1 SGHDT and CDR2 YYEEEE. V was shortened by 0 bases and J by 4 bases, with 4 bases between the two germline ends. In nucleotides, the CDR3 is TGTGCCAGCAGCTTGGCCGGCACCGGGGAGCTGTTTTTT. This translates into CASSLAGTGELFF.

The genes are TRBV14 and TRBJ2-7; D is unclear. CDR3 length: 13 amino acids. Deletions cut 4 bases from V and 3 bases from J, with 10 bases between. Germline lookup yields CDR1 SGHDN and CDR2 FVKESK. The CDR3 coding sequence is TGTGCCAGCAGCCTCACCAGGATCTACGAGCAGTACTTC. Translating it yields CASSLTRIYEQYF.

The CDR3 spells CAWSVRQGLRNTIYF. CDR3 nucleotides: TGTGCCTGGAGTGTAAGGCAGGGGTTGAGAAACACCATATATTTT. This chain joins TRBV30 and TRBJ1-3; maybe TRBD1 (6 bases). V gave up 0 bases and J gave up 5 bases, with 14 bases separating them. This CDR3 spans 15 amino acids. The germline CDR1 and CDR2 sequences are GTSNPN and SVGIG (reference sequence).

This chain connects TRBV3-1 (or the pseudogene TRBV3-2) to TRBJ2-1, with TRBD2 identical over 9 bases. The V gene's germline CDR1 is LGHDT and CDR2 YNNKEL (reference sequence). The CDR3 contains 17 residues. With 4 bases clipped from V and 7 bases from J, the junction kept 14 bases outside the gene matches. CDR3 nucleotide sequence: TGTGCCAGCAGCCCCCCCCCGGGGCGGGGGGGCCAAAATGAGCAGTTCTTC. It yields the protein CASSPPPGRGGQNEQFF.

This clone was seen only once. This chain connects TRBV7-6 to TRBJ1-1; TRBD1 might be the D (6 bases). V was trimmed by 1 base and J by 6 bases, leaving 15 bases between them. There are 15 residues in the CDR3. Germline-derived CDR1 and CDR2 are SGHVS and FNYEAQ. CDR3 residues: CASSLGGSGAAEAFF. CDR3 DNA sequence: TGTGCCAGCAGCTTAGGGGGATCAGGGGCCGCTGAAGCTTTCTTT.

The chain has TRBV19 and TRBJ2-5; 12 bases fit TRBD1. After removal of 8 bases from V and 5 bases from J, the junction contained 6 bases not matched to a gene. The CDR3 extends over 14 amino acids. Germline V lookup: CDR1 LNHDA, CDR2 SQIVND (reference sequence). The CDR3 is CASAGTGGVETQYF. The DNA of the CDR3 is TGTGCCAGTGCCGGGACAGGGGGCGTTGAGACCCAGTACTTC. Full variable domain (rest looked up from reference TRBV19 and TRBJ2-5): DGGITQSPKYLFRKEGQNVTLSCEQNLNHDAMYWYRQDPGQGLRLIYYSQIVNDFQKGDIAEGYSVSREKKESFPLTVTSAQKNPTAFYLCASAGTGGVETQYFGPGTRLLVL.

The chain links TRBV7-9 to TRBJ1-4, with 7 bases identical to TRBD1. The CDR3 covers 18 residues. CDR1 is SEHNR, CDR2 FQNEAQ, per germline (reference sequence). V lost 1 base, J lost 8 bases, and 16 bases stayed unmatched. Written as DNA, the CDR3 is TGTGCCAGCAGCTTAGTTGTGAGCTCCGGGACAGAGGGCGAAAAACTGTTTTTT. It translates to CASSLVVSSGTEGEKLFF. Based on the CDR3 plus reference TRBV7-9 and TRBJ1-4, the full variable domain is DTGVSQNPRHKITKRGQNVTFRCDPISEHNRLYWYRQTLGQGPEFLTYFQNEAQLEKSRLLSDRFSAERPKGSFSTLEIQRTEQGDSAMYLCASSLVVSSGTEGEKLFFGSGTQLSVL.

This clone was observed a handful of times. V usage is TRBV9 and J usage is TRBJ2-1; TRBD2 matches at 8 bases. Germline V gene data show CDR1 as SGDLS and CDR2 as YYNGEE. After removal of 0 bases from V and 2 bases from J, the junction contained 1 base not matched to a gene. The CDR3 is 15 amino acids. DNA for the CDR3: TGTGCCAGCAGCGTAGCGGGGGGGCCCTACAATGAGCAGTTCTTC. This encodes CASSVAGGPYNEQFF.

The V and J genes are TRBV2 and TRBJ2-5, with 11 bases fitting TRBD2. The CDR3 is 15 residues long. CDR1 and CDR2 (germline): SNHLY, FYNNEI. With V trimmed by 5 bases and J by 4 bases, 6 bases remained unmatched. CDR3 coding DNA: TGTGCCAGCAGTTCTAGCGGGGGGAGAGGAGAGACCCAGTACTTC. Translation gives CASSSSGGRGETQYF.

This chain joins TRBV7-9 and TRBJ2-1; 13 bases fit TRBD2. CDR3 length equals 16 residues. CDR1 is SEHNR, CDR2 FQNEAQ, per germline (reference sequence). Unmatched junction bases numbered 10, after V lost 5 bases and J lost 9 bases. The CDR3 is CASSLPGLAGEGEQFF. The CDR3 bases are TGTGCCAGCAGCCTTCCCGGACTAGCGGGAGAGGGTGAGCAGTTCTTC.

V is TRBV19 and J is TRBJ2-1; 12 bases align to TRBD2. Germline CDR1 is LNHDA and CDR2 is SQIVND (reference sequence). This CDR3 spans 16 amino acids. V shed 5 bases, J shed 5 bases, and the junction held 7 bases outside the gene matches. The DNA of the CDR3 is TGTGCCAGTAGTGGCGAGAGGACTAGCGGGAACAATGAGCAGTTCTTC. Translated: CASSGERTSGNNEQFF.

The chain couples TRBV6-6 to TRBJ2-7; TRBD2 might be the D (6 bases). Looked up from germline, CDR1 is MNHNY and CDR2 is SVGAGI (reference sequence). Trimming left V 3 bases short and J 3 bases short, with 9 bases between. The CDR3 has 13 residues. CDR3 DNA sequence: TGTGCCAGCAGTTATCGGAGGGTCTACGAGCAGTACTTC. Residues: CASSYRRVYEQYF.